This TCR beta chain comes out of a study of control samples from healthy donors and cancer patients. The protocol was immunoSEQ multiplex PCR, while the TCRdb copy is restricted to in-frame clones and leaves out a portion. The repertoire includes about 120,000 clones, approximately 90% of them detected once, and about 2.5% sits in the top ten. Trimming removed 1 base from V and 6 bases from J, with 12 bases in between. The CDR3 sequence is 14 residues long. Germline V gene lookup returns CDR1 LGHDT and CDR2 YNNKEL (reference sequence). The source is a woman aged 70-85 years in good health. This chain joins TRBV3-1 (or the pseudogene TRBV3-2) and TRBJ1-1; D remains unclear. The sequenced sample was blood. The CDR3 DNA sequence: TGTGCCAGCAGCCAAGGCTACAGAGGTTCTGAAGCTTTCTTT. Its translation: CASSQGYRGSEAFF.